This TCR beta chain stems from a study of blood T cell repertoires in COVID-19. About the research overall: COVID-19 samples collected from the United States, Italy and Spain covered acute and convalescent phases. PBMCs, B-cell-depleted T cells, or T cells were the source of the cDNA or gDNA that made up the material.

V was cut by 0 bases and J by 14 bases, with 12 bases left in between. The CDR3 is 13 residues long. CDR1 is SGDLS, CDR2 YYNGEE, per germline. Original processing methods: From reference gene primer amplification, estimates of nucleated cell counts were derived. Some clones are missing from TCRdb's copy, which holds only in-frame ones; the method was immunoSEQ multiplex PCR. For V, J and clone size, that table is used; D and trimming come from the DNA. The sample has 250,000 to 350,000 clones; roughly 89% are singletons. Source material: peripheral blood. This TCR was sampled from a young man with acute or convalescent COVID-19. The chain joins TRBV9 to TRBJ1-6, with D possibly TRBD1 on 6 matching bases. The DNA of the CDR3 is TGTGCCAGCAGCGTAGGACAGGCCTCGGCCCTCCACTTT. Translated, it gives CASSVGQASALHF.